This T cell receptor beta chain was sequenced during a study of patients and donors after allogeneic stem cell transplantation. This clonotype has just a few counts. MiXCR, applied by TCRdb to the RT-PCR reads, yields one record per CDR3 protein. The table records 150,000 or so distinct CDR3 sequences, 24% of them present only once. The CDR3 is 13 amino acids. With 7 bases clipped from V and 5 bases from J, the junction kept 6 bases outside the gene matches. Germline-derived CDR1 and CDR2 are MDHEN and SYDVKM. The rearrangement joins TRBV28 to TRBJ2-3; 7 positions match TRBD1. Sequencing was performed on blood, either unsorted or a sorted T cell fraction (not recorded which). The TCR sequence derives from a human donor who was either an allogeneic HSCT recipient or a stem cell or donor lymphocyte infusion donor (not recorded which). It is not recorded whose cells these are; they may come from a transplant donor. The CDR3, as DNA: TGTGCCAGCAACGAGGGGGCGGGAGATACGCAGTATTTT. This encodes CASNEGAGDTQYF.